Listed here is a single TCR beta chain. The V gene end was trimmed by 2 bases and the J gene end by 2 bases; junction bases not matched to a gene: 4. This CDR3 is 14 amino acids long. The germline gives CDR1 GTSNPN, CDR2 SVGIG (reference sequence). The assay was immunoSEQ multiplex PCR, and TCRdb's table has in-frame clones only and misses some. The sample carries about 530,000 clones, around nine tenths recorded once. These data are taken from a study of blood T cell repertoires in COVID-19. About the research overall: Whether acute or convalescent, the COVID-19 samples came from the United States, Italy and Spain.

The chain has TRBV30 and TRBJ2-7, with 9 bases matching TRBD2. The sequence came from a woman aged 50 to 60 with COVID-19, enrolled during active disease. The sequencing sample was made of peripheral blood. In DNA form, the CDR3 reads TGTGCCTGGAGTCAGCTAGCGGGGACCTACGAGCAGTACTTC. It yields the protein CAWSQLAGTYEQYF.